These 4 T cell receptor beta chains were all obtained from the same sample, sequenced in a study of cytomegalovirus exposure and HLA in healthy donors. The PCR contained 60 Vbeta and 13 Jbeta primers. Some clones are missing from TCRdb's copy, which holds only in-frame ones; the method was immunoSEQ multiplex PCR. This sample has some 150,000 clones, with around 78% found just once. The sequenced material came from PBMCs. The receptors originated from a woman under 40 in good health and CMV-seropositive.

This clone was seen more than once but under ten times. V is TRBV7-2 and J is TRBJ1-1; D gene unclear. This CDR3 has 13 residues. The V end lost 1 base, the J end lost 3 bases, and 6 bases lay between the germline ends. CDR1 is SGHTA, CDR2 FQGNSA, per germline. The CDR3 region is CASSLDGDTEAFF. CDR3 in DNA: TGTGCCAGCAGCTTAGACGGTGACACTGAAGCTTTCTTT.

The J gene is TRBJ1-1, the V gene TRBV2, with 7 bases matching TRBD1. The germline gives CDR1 SNHLY, CDR2 FYNNEI. V lost 6 bases and J lost 5; bases outside the gene matches: 9. The CDR3 has 14 amino acids. Here the CDR3 reads CASSTQGSGTEAFF. The CDR3 DNA follows: TGTGCCAGCAGCACACAGGGGAGTGGGACTGAAGCTTTCTTT.

The V call is TRBV9, the J call TRBJ1-2, with unresolved D. There are 15 residues in the CDR3. Trimming cost V 2 bases and J 3 bases, with 14 bases left between them. Germline V gene lookup returns CDR1 SGDLS and CDR2 YYNGEE. The CDR3 sequence is CASSVGEELHYGYTF. Here the CDR3 DNA reads TGTGCCAGCAGCGTTGGAGAGGAATTACACTATGGCTACACCTTC.

This chain connects TRBV30 to TRBJ1-5, with unresolved D. The germline V and J ends were trimmed by 5 bases and 5 bases, with 13 bases remaining between them. The CDR3 runs to 13 residues. Germline V gene sequence: CDR1 GTSNPN, CDR2 SVGIG (reference sequence). The CDR3: CAWAGQSDQPQHF. The CDR3, as DNA: TGTGCCTGGGCAGGTCAATCTGATCAGCCCCAGCATTTT.